The rows below give T cell receptor beta chains drawn from one sample of a study of blood T cell dynamics during melanoma immunotherapy. Sequencing used immunoSEQ multiplex PCR; TCRdb keeps in-frame clones, though not all of them. The table records 6,000 to 8,000 clones, around 82% of them present only once. The sequencing here drew on blood, taken from a patient treated with checkpoint blockade. These receptors all stem from a human donor with melanoma. CDR3s include the opening cysteine and the closing phenylalanine or tryptophan. The D gene is left open where the match is weak. A row's size may be missing; if present it is once, few, many or a size class.

abundance,j_gene,v_gene,d_gene,CDR3nt,CDR3aa
few,TRBJ1-1,TRBV2,NA,TGTGCCAGCAGTGAACCGGCCAAGAACACTGAAGCTTTCTTT,CASSEPAKNTEAFF
NA,TRBJ1-4,TRBV11-2,NA,TGTGCCAGCAGCTTAGTCCCAGGGAAAGGTGAAAAACTGTTTTTT,CASSLVPGKGEKLFF
NA,TRBJ1-4,TRBV19,NA,TGTGCCAGTAACAGAAATGTTGCAACTAATGAAAAACTGTTTTTT,CASNRNVATNEKLFF
NA,TRBJ2-3,TRBV13,TRBD1,TGTGCCAGCACCCATACAGGGGGCAACACAAGGGCAGATACGCAGTATTTT,CASTHTGGNTRADTQYF
NA,TRBJ1-5,TRBV27,NA,TGTGCCAGCAGACTCTACAGGGATCAGCCCCAGCATTTT,CASRLYRDQPQHF
NA,TRBJ2-7,TRBV7-2,NA,TGTGCCAGCAGCTTACCCGTCTCCAACGAGCAGTACTTC,CASSLPVSNEQYF
NA,TRBJ1-2,TRBV28,TRBD1,TGTGCCAGCAGTTTAGACCAGGGGGTATTCTATGGCTACACCTTC,CASSLDQGVFYGYTF
NA,TRBJ2-7,TRBV4-1,NA,TGCGCCAGCAGCCATATACCAAAGAGGACACCTTACGAGCAGTACTTC,CASSHIPKRTPYEQYF
NA,TRBJ1-6,TRBV4-1,TRBD1,TGCGCCAGCAGCCAAACACCACGACAGGGGAGCTCCTATAATTCACCCCTCCACTTT,CASSQTPRQGSSYNSPLHF
NA,TRBJ1-1,TRBV6-6,NA,TGTGCCAGCAGTCCCCGGGGGGGGAACACTGAAGCTTTCTTT,CASSPRGGNTEAFF
NA,TRBJ2-6,TRBV11-2,NA,TGTGCCAGCAGTGTCGGGGCCTCTGGGGCCAACGTCCTGACTTTC,CASSVGASGANVLTF
NA,TRBJ2-7,TRBV6-1,NA,TGTGCCAGCATCCGGTCGGGCGAGCAGTACTTC,CASIRSGEQYF
once,TRBJ1-2,TRBV14,TRBD1,TGTACCAGCAGCCCTACGGACAGGACGAACTATGGCTACACCTTC,CTSSPTDRTNYGYTF
large,TRBJ1-1,TRBV7-2,TRBD1,TGTGCCAGCAGCTTAGTGGACAGGGGAGCTGAAGCTTTCTTT,CASSLVDRGAEAFF
NA,TRBJ2-7,TRBV7-9,NA,TGTGCCAGCAGCTTGGGTTCCTACGAGCAGTACTTC,CASSLGSYEQYF
NA,TRBJ1-1,TRBV7-2,TRBD1,TGTGCCAGCACCCGGGGGGCAGGGGGCGAAGCTTTCTTT,CASTRGAGGEAFF
medium-sized,TRBJ1-5,TRBV28,NA,TGTGCCAGCAGGCAGGGGAGTCAGCCCCAGCATTTT,CASRQGSQPQHF
NA,TRBJ2-7,TRBV29-1,NA,TGCAGCGCGGAGGGGGGGGCCCTTTCCTACGAGCAGTACTTC,CSAEGGALSYEQYF
NA,TRBJ1-1,TRBV7-2,NA,TGTGCCAGCAGCTTTTGGGGACTCAACACTGAAGCTTTCTTT,CASSFWGLNTEAFF
NA,TRBJ2-6,TRBV19,NA,TGTGCCAGTAAGGGCCAGGGCTTGGTCGGGGCCAACGTCCTGACTTTC,CASKGQGLVGANVLTF
NA,TRBJ2-7,TRBV6-1,NA,TGTGCCAGCGGGACGGATGCCTACGAGCAGTACTTC,CASGTDAYEQYF
NA,TRBJ1-4,TRBV19,NA,TGTGCCAGTAGTATGCATGCGCTTAATGAAAAACTGTTTTTT,CASSMHALNEKLFF
once,TRBJ1-5,TRBV28,NA,TGTGCCACCATATCCCTCAGGGTGGCTGGGAGCAATCAGCCCCAGCATTTT,CATISLRVAGSNQPQHF
NA,TRBJ2-7,TRBV23-1,NA,TGCGCCAGCAGTCAACCCCGGGACGGAACAACCTACGAGCAGTACTTC,CASSQPRDGTTYEQYF
NA,TRBJ2-7,TRBV4-2,TRBD1,TGTGCCAGCAGCCAATGGACAGGGGCGGCCTACGAGCAGTACTTC,CASSQWTGAAYEQYF
NA,TRBJ2-7,TRBV6-5,NA,TGTGCCAGCAGTCCCGAGGGCGCCTACGAGCAGTACTTC,CASSPEGAYEQYF
NA,TRBJ2-6,TRBV7-9,TRBD1,TGTGCCAGCAGCTGGGGACAGGGGGCTGGGGCCAACGTCCTGACTTTC,CASSWGQGAGANVLTF
once,TRBJ2-7,TRBV6-1,TRBD1,TGTGCCAGCAGTGAAGTCCCCGGGACAGGGGAGGTCGAGCAGTACTTC,CASSEVPGTGEVEQYF
NA,TRBJ1-6,TRBV11-2,NA,TGTGCCAGCAGCTTAGGCAGGGGTAGTAATTCACCCCTCCACTTT,CASSLGRGSNSPLHF
NA,TRBJ2-5,TRBV7-8,TRBD2,TGTGCCAGCAGCAAAAGCGGGAGATGGGCAGAGACCCAGTACTTC,CASSKSGRWAETQYF
NA,TRBJ1-4,TRBV27,TRBD1,TGTGCCAGCAGTTCCATGGGACAGGGAGGTGAAAAACTGTTTTTT,CASSSMGQGGEKLFF
NA,TRBJ1-2,TRBV28,NA,TGTGCCAGCAGTAACGGAGGGGACTATGGCTACACCTTC,CASSNGGDYGYTF
NA,TRBJ2-7,TRBV11-2,NA,TGTGCCAGCAGCACTTCAGGGGACTCCTCCTACGAGCAGTACTTC,CASSTSGDSSYEQYF
NA,TRBJ1-2,TRBV4-3,TRBD1,TGCGCCAGCAGGACGGGACAGGGGGTAGAAGGCTACACCTTC,CASRTGQGVEGYTF
once,TRBJ1-5,TRBV28,NA,TGTGCCAGCAGTTTTTTCAGTGGAAATAGCAATCAGCCCCAGCATTTT,CASSFFSGNSNQPQHF
NA,TRBJ1-5,TRBV6-1,NA,TGTGCCAGCAGTGACAGGGCCTACAGCAATCAGCCCCAGCATTTT,CASSDRAYSNQPQHF
NA,TRBJ1-2,TRBV5-1,TRBD1,TGCGCCAGCAGCTTGGAGGGGACAGGTTTTAACTATGGCTACACCTTC,CASSLEGTGFNYGYTF
NA,TRBJ1-6,TRBV7-2,NA,TGTGCCAGCAGCTTAGAATACATGCGCCGGACACCCCTCCACTTT,CASSLEYMRRTPLHF
NA,TRBJ1-4,TRBV5-1,NA,TGCGCCAGCAGCCCTAGGGGGGCGGGTGAAAAACTGTTTTTT,CASSPRGAGEKLFF
NA,TRBJ1-5,TRBV6-4,NA,TGTGCCAGCAGTACGAATGGGGGCCGTTTCAATCAGCCCCAGCATTTT,CASSTNGGRFNQPQHF
NA,TRBJ1-2,TRBV2,NA,TGTGCCAGCAGTGATCGGGGCGGCTACACCTTC,CASSDRGGYTF
NA,TRBJ2-7,TRBV28,NA,TGTGCCAGCAGTGCACCGGCAGGGGCCTCCTACGAGCAGTACTTC,CASSAPAGASYEQYF
NA,TRBJ2-7,TRBV27,NA,TGTGCCAGCAGCCGTGACAGGAACTCCTACGAGCAGTACTTC,CASSRDRNSYEQYF
NA,TRBJ1-1,TRBV27,NA,TGTGCCAGCAGTTCCCAATTGACAAGTTTGAACACTGAAGCTTTCTTT,CASSSQLTSLNTEAFF
NA,TRBJ1-5,TRBV7-8,NA,TGTGCCAGCAGCTTATTCGGGGCTGTTAGTTATAGCAATCAGCCCCAGCATTTT,CASSLFGAVSYSNQPQHF
NA,TRBJ1-1,TRBV6-1,NA,TGTGCCAGCAGTGAATCGGGGGAGAACACTGAAGCTTTCTTT,CASSESGENTEAFF
NA,TRBJ1-2,TRBV6-5,NA,TGTGCCAGCAGTTACTCGAGTGGGGATGGCTACACCTTC,CASSYSSGDGYTF
NA,TRBJ2-7,TRBV7-9,NA,TGTGCCAGCAGCTTAGGCTTACTAGAGGACGAGCAGTACTTC,CASSLGLLEDEQYF
NA,TRBJ1-1,TRBV7-2,TRBD1,TGTGCCAGCAGTTCACCGGGACAGAAAGCTTTCTTT,CASSSPGQKAFF
few,TRBJ1-2,TRBV7-9,TRBD1,TGTGCCAGCAGCCCGTGGGACAGGGCGAACTATGGCTACACCTTC,CASSPWDRANYGYTF
NA,TRBJ2-7,TRBV5-1,TRBD1,TGCGCCAGCACCTCAGGGGGAAGCTCCTACGAGCAGTACTTC,CASTSGGSSYEQYF
NA,TRBJ2-2,TRBV2,TRBD2,TGTGCCAGCGGCCGGACTAGCGGGAGGGCGAACACCGGGGAGCTGTTTTTT,CASGRTSGRANTGELFF
NA,TRBJ2-2,TRBV28,NA,TGTGCCAGCAGTCGACGGCAGGGATTCGGTACCGGGGAGCTGTTTTTT,CASSRRQGFGTGELFF